The clone carrying this TCR beta chain was detected ten times or more. Antigen unknown. Germline CDR1 reads SGHTA; CDR2 reads FQGNSA. V shed 2 bases, J shed 2 bases, and the junction held 3 bases outside the gene matches. The length of the CDR3 is 15 residues. Expressed TCRB transcripts were sequenced, since all the RNA that had been isolated was reverse transcribed. Assay: immunoSEQ multiplex PCR; the TCRdb copy retains only in-frame clones and omits some. This table has around 150,000 clones, approximately 10% appearing once. CD4+ naive, central memory, regulatory and stem cell-like memory subsets were isolated by sorting on CD45RO/CCR7/CD25/CD127/CD95/CD27. This sample was included in a study of beta chain features in type 1 diabetes. Overall study findings and caveats: A closer apparent resemblance between naive, central memory and Treg TCRB repertoires was seen in patients than in healthy donors. Significant though moderate, a shortening of TCRB CDR3s appeared in all four CD4+ subsets of Type 1 diabetes patients.

The sequencing input was central memory CD4+ T cells from blood. The chain combines TRBV7-2 with TRBJ2-1; 7 nucleotides agree with TRBD1. The sequence derives from a young man with type 1 diabetes. The DNA of the CDR3 is TGTGCCAGCAGCTTACCAGGGGGTACCTACAATGAGCAGTTCTTC. The encoded protein is CASSLPGGTYNEQFF. The variable domain in full, completed from reference TRBV7-2 and TRBJ2-1, reads GAGVSQSPSNKVTEKGKDVELRCDPISGHTALYWYRQSLGQGLEFLIYFQGNSAPDKSGLPSDRFSAERTGGSVSTLTIQRTQQEDSAVYLCASSLPGGTYNEQFFGPGTRLTVL.